This record concerns one T cell receptor beta chain sequence. This same CDR3 is encoded by further DNA sequences in the sample. Trimming removed 3 bases from V and 3 bases from J; junction bases left unmatched: 2. The CDR3 extends over 13 amino acids. The sample originates from a study of blood T cell repertoires in COVID-19. Study at large: PBMCs, B-cell-depleted T cells, or T cells provided the cDNA or gDNA that made up the material.

Two negative PCRs, clearance, or symptom resolution characterized the recovered Cohort 3 donors. In the authors' workflow: Using reference gene primer amplification, nucleated cell counts were estimated. Libraries were prepared by immunoSEQ multiplex PCR; TCRdb keeps only in-frame clonotypes and omits some of them. V and J calls and clone size are those listed in that table; D and trimming were worked out from the DNA. This table holds approximately 160,000 clones, around 84% found once. The V and J genes are TRBV12-3 or TRBV12-4 and TRBJ2-7; 7 nucleotides agree with TRBD2. Input material: PBMCs or T cells enriched from blood (not recorded which). The source is a man aged 50-60 years who had recovered from COVID-19. The CDR3 bases are TGTGCCAGCAGTTTGTGGGGGGGCTACGAGCAGTACTTC. It yields the protein CASSLWGGYEQYF.